This T cell receptor beta chain came from a study of response to subunit inactivated influenza vaccine. The CDR3 covers 14 residues. Between the trimmed V and J ends, which lost 4 bases and 8 bases, there was a span of 17 bases. The V gene's germline CDR1 is SEHNR and CDR2 FQNEAQ (reference sequence). Each CDR3 protein gets one entry after TCRdb re-called the RT-PCR reads with MiXCR. The data show around 200,000 distinct CDR3 sequences, 10% to 15% seen once. The same data also contributed to another study, on T cells expressing NK-cell markers. This second study notes: The cDNA for TCR beta came from 5'RACE template switching with UMIs. Seven HCMV-seropositive donors and one seronegative donor made up the eight sequenced donors.

This chain connects TRBV7-9 to TRBJ1-2, with D perhaps matching TRBD1 (5 bases). This clonotype originated in a man in his forties or fifties who received an inactivated influenza vaccine. Sample: CD8+ T cells sorted from PBMCs, taken 12 days after vaccination. CDR3 DNA sequence: TGTGCCAGCAGCTGGCCGGACACCGGGGGAGGCTACACCTTC. Its translation: CASSWPDTGGGYTF.